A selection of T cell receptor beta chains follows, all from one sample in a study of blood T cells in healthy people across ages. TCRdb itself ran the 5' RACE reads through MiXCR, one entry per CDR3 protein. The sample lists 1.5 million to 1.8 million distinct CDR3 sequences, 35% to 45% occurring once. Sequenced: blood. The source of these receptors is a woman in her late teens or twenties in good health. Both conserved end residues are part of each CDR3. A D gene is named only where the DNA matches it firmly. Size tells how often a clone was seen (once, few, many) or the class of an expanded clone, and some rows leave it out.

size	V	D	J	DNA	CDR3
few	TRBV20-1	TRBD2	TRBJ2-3	TGCAGTGCTAGGGGTCTCTGGACTAGCAAAGATACGCAGTATTTT	CSARGLWTSKDTQYF
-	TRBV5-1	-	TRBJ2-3	TGCGCCGGCAGCTTCTGGACTACAGATACGCAGTATTTT	CAGSFWTTDTQYF
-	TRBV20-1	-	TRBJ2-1	TGCAGTGCTAGAGACCGGGAGCACTACAATGAGCAGTTCTTC	CSARDREHYNEQFF
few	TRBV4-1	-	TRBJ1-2	TGCGCCAGCAGCCAAGAAAGTCACTATGGCTACACCTTC	CASSQESHYGYTF
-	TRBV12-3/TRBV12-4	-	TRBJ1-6	TGTGCCAGCAGTTTTTGGCAGGGGTTGTCACCCCTCCACTTT	CASSFWQGLSPLHF
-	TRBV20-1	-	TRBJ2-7	TGCAGTGCAATCCGGACCTACGAGCAGTACTTC	CSAIRTYEQYF
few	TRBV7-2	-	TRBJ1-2	TGTGCCAGCAGCTTAGTGGTGGGGGGCGCGGGGTATGGCTACACCTTC	CASSLVVGGAGYGYTF
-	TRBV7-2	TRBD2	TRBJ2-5	TGTGCCAGCAGCTTAGTGGTTACTAGCGGGAGGGGTTGGGAGACCCAGTACTTC	CASSLVVTSGRGWETQYF
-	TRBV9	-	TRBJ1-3	TGTGCCAGCACTCCCGAGTCTGGAAACACCATATATTTT	CASTPESGNTIYF
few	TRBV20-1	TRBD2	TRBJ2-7	TGCAGTGCTAGGAGGCGGGGGTTCTACGAGCAGTACTTC	CSARRRGFYEQYF
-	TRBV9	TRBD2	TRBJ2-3	TGTGCCAGCAGCATACTAGCGGGAGGGCTGATGACAGATACGCAGTATTTT	CASSILAGGLMTDTQYF
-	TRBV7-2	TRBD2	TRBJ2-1	TGTGCCAGCAGCTTAGTACCGCGGGAGAAACCGTTCTTC	CASSLVPREKPFF
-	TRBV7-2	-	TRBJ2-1	TGTGCCAGCAGATTGTCCCCAGAGAAACAGTTCTTC	CASRLSPEKQFF
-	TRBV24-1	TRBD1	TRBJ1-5	TGTGCCACCAGTGATCGTCGACAGGGGGGCAATCAGCCCCAGCATTTT	CATSDRRQGGNQPQHF
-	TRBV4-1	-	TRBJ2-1	TGCGCCAGCAGCTCTCGGATCTCCCTTAATGAGCAGTTCTTC	CASSSRISLNEQFF
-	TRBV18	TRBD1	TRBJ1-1	TGTGCCAGCTCACCACCGTCGGGACAGGGGGTCACTGAAGCTTTCTTT	CASSPPSGQGVTEAFF
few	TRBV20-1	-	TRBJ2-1	TGCAGTGCTCCCCAGTTCGGGTCTAGCTACAATGAGCAGTTCTTC	CSAPQFGSSYNEQFF
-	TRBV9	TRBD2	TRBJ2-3	TGTGCCAGCAGCGTAGAATCAGCGGGAGGGGCTTCGGATACGCAGTATTTT	CASSVESAGGASDTQYF
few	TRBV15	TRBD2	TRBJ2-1	TGTGCCACCAGCAGAAAAGCGGGAGTATCCTACAATGAGCAGTTCTTC	CATSRKAGVSYNEQFF
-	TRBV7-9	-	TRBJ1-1	TGTGCCAGCAGCCCCCCTGGCATCTTGAACACTGAAGCTTTCTTT	CASSPPGILNTEAFF
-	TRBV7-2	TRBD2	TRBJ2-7	TGTGCCAGCAGCTTAGCGAGGAGCGGGGGGGCCTACGAGCAGTACTTC	CASSLARSGGAYEQYF
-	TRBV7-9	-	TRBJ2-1	TGTGCCAGCAGCTTCGAGGGACTCAGTTCGTTCTTC	CASSFEGLSSFF
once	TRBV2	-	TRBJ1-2	TGTGCCAGCAGCCCCGGGACCGGGGATAGGTATGGCTACACCTTC	CASSPGTGDRYGYTF
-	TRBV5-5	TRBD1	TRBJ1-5	TGTGCCAGCAGACGCGGACAGGGAAATCAGCCCCAGCATTTT	CASRRGQGNQPQHF
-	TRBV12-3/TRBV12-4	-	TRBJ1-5	TGTGCCAGCACCGCAGGGCGCCATCAGCCCCAGCATTTT	CASTAGRHQPQHF
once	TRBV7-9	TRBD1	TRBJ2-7	TGTGCCAGCAGCATCTCGACAGGGAAGCAGTACGAGCAGTACTTC	CASSISTGKQYEQYF